These T cell receptor beta chains were read from a single sample in a study of blood T cell repertoires in COVID-19. Sequencing used immunoSEQ multiplex PCR; TCRdb keeps in-frame clones, though not all of them. This table holds roughly 250,000 clones, 88% found once. Material for sequencing was peripheral blood. These receptors all stem from a woman aged 40 to 50 who had recovered from COVID-19. CDR3s include the opening cysteine and the closing phenylalanine or tryptophan. Fields, in order: clone size, V gene, D gene, J gene, CDR3 protein, CDR3 DNA. The D gene is left open where the match is weak. Where a row states a size, it is once, few, many or the class of an expanded clone; other rows omit it.

few,TRBV7-9,TRBD2,TRBJ2-3,CASSPVRRETDTQYF,TGTGCCAGCAGCCCGGTCCGGCGGGAGACAGATACGCAGTATTTT
NA,TRBV9,NA,TRBJ2-2,CASSVGGNPTGELFF,TGTGCCAGCAGCGTAGGAGGGAACCCCACCGGGGAGCTGTTTTTT
few,TRBV6-6,TRBD1,TRBJ1-4,CASSWLGTGNEKLFF,TGTGCCAGCAGTTGGTTAGGGACAGGGAATGAAAAACTGTTTTTT
NA,TRBV10-3,NA,TRBJ2-5,CAISGTAFGETQYF,TGTGCCATCAGTGGGACAGCGTTTGGGGAGACCCAGTACTTC
NA,TRBV12-5,TRBD1,TRBJ2-2,CASGLVLAGGPTRTGELFF,TGTGCTAGTGGTTTGGTACTGGCAGGGGGCCCCACGAGGACCGGGGAGCTGTTTTTT
once,TRBV5-6,TRBD1,TRBJ1-2,CASSRPGTGFGYTF,TGTGCCAGCAGCCGCCCCGGGACAGGGTTTGGCTACACCTTC
NA,TRBV19,TRBD2,TRBJ2-3,CASSIGWRGKRSTDTQYF,TGTGCCAGTAGTATAGGTTGGCGGGGGAAGAGAAGCACAGATACGCAGTATTTT
NA,TRBV11-1,NA,TRBJ1-1,CASSLEVAVGAFF,TGTGCCAGCAGCTTAGAGGTAGCGGTCGGAGCTTTCTTT
many,TRBV5-1,NA,TRBJ2-5,CASSPKGGDRQETQYF,TGCGCCAGCAGCCCCAAAGGGGGGGATCGGCAAGAGACCCAGTACTTC
NA,TRBV9,NA,TRBJ2-3,CASSTPGGTQYF,TGTGCCAGCAGCACACCCGGAGGTACGCAGTATTTT
NA,TRBV2,TRBD1,TRBJ2-1,CASIGGTGGRNEQFF,TGTGCCAGCATTGGGGGGACAGGGGGGCGCAATGAGCAGTTCTTC
NA,TRBV30,TRBD2,TRBJ2-7,CAWSLGAGGPYEQYF,TGTGCCTGGAGTCTGGGAGCGGGAGGCCCCTACGAGCAGTACTTC
NA,TRBV18,NA,TRBJ2-2,CASSLQSPGWGTGELFF,TGTGCCAGCTCACTACAATCCCCAGGGTGGGGCACCGGGGAGCTGTTTTTT
NA,TRBV19,NA,TRBJ2-2,CASSIRPQAPGELFF,TGTGCCAGTAGTATCCGACCCCAGGCCCCCGGGGAGCTGTTTTTT
NA,TRBV18,TRBD1,TRBJ2-7,CASSRRDSPYEQYF,TGTGCCAGCTCACGCCGGGACAGCCCCTACGAGCAGTACTTC
NA,TRBV4-3,NA,TRBJ1-2,CASSQADSLYGYTF,TGCGCCAGCAGCCAAGCGGACAGTCTATATGGCTACACCTTC
NA,TRBV9,NA,TRBJ2-1,CASSVRGGSYNEQFF,TGTGCCAGCAGCGTACGAGGGGGCTCCTACAATGAGCAGTTCTTC
NA,TRBV25-1,TRBD2,TRBJ2-1,CASSRAGGHDEQFF,TGTGCCAGCAGTCGGGCGGGGGGGCACGATGAGCAGTTCTTC
NA,TRBV28,NA,TRBJ1-2,CASRHPGHGGYTF,TGTGCCAGCAGACATCCGGGACACGGAGGCTACACCTTC
NA,TRBV3-1/TRBV3-2,NA,TRBJ2-1,CASSQGVRNEQFF,TGTGCCAGCAGCCAAGGAGTTCGGAATGAGCAGTTCTTC
NA,TRBV11-3,NA,TRBJ2-3,CASSEDRSRGTQYF,TGTGCCAGCAGCGAAGACAGGAGCCGCGGTACGCAGTATTTT
NA,TRBV27,NA,TRBJ2-2,CASSLWGGRESTGELFF,TGTGCCAGCAGTTTATGGGGAGGACGGGAATCCACCGGGGAGCTGTTTTTT
NA,TRBV10-3,NA,TRBJ2-3,CAISESGGGMTDTQYF,TGTGCCATCAGTGAGTCAGGGGGCGGGATGACAGATACGCAGTATTTT
NA,TRBV7-8,TRBD1,TRBJ2-1,CASSPGTVPWDEQFF,TGTGCCAGCAGCCCAGGGACAGTGCCCTGGGATGAGCAGTTCTTC
once,TRBV19,TRBD2,TRBJ2-5,CASSPRGLAGEGKTQYF,TGTGCCAGTAGTCCCCGGGGGCTAGCGGGAGAGGGCAAGACCCAGTACTTC
NA,TRBV6-2/TRBV6-3,NA,TRBJ2-7,CASSYRGAGSNYEQYF,TGTGCCAGCAGTTACCGGGGAGCCGGCTCCAACTACGAGCAGTACTTC
NA,TRBV7-2,TRBD1,TRBJ1-1,CASSLAGRGVNTEAFF,TGTGCCAGCAGCTTAGCGGGCAGGGGGGTGAACACTGAAGCTTTCTTT
NA,TRBV29-1,NA,TRBJ1-1,CSARQPAGTEAFF,TGCAGCGCCCGACAGCCCGCGGGGACTGAAGCTTTCTTT
NA,TRBV15,TRBD1,TRBJ1-5,CATSWRQGAGQPQHF,TGTGCCACCAGCTGGCGACAGGGGGCTGGCCAGCCCCAGCATTTT
NA,TRBV9,TRBD1,TRBJ1-3,CASSVRPTGTGNTIYF,TGTGCCAGCAGCGTACGCCCGACAGGGACTGGAAACACCATATATTTT
NA,TRBV10-3,TRBD1,TRBJ1-5,CAIRGTGGQPQHF,TGTGCCATCAGGGGGACAGGGGGACAGCCCCAGCATTTT
NA,TRBV28,TRBD2,TRBJ2-1,CASSGGGTSGDEQFF,TGTGCCAGCAGTGGGGGGGGGACCTCTGGTGATGAGCAGTTCTTC
NA,TRBV30,NA,TRBJ1-4,CAWSQKGAPDEKLFF,TGTGCCTGGAGCCAGAAAGGGGCCCCGGATGAAAAACTGTTTTTT
NA,TRBV23-1,TRBD1,TRBJ1-6,CASSQSRDRGHYNSPLHF,TGCGCCAGCAGTCAATCCCGAGACAGGGGGCATTATAATTCACCCCTCCACTTT
NA,TRBV10-3,NA,TRBJ2-1,CAISERGYNEQFF,TGTGCCATCAGTGAAAGAGGGTACAATGAGCAGTTCTTC
NA,TRBV28,TRBD1,TRBJ1-6,CASSLPQQGRYNSPLHF,TGTGCCAGCAGTTTACCCCAACAGGGGCGGTATAATTCACCCCTCCACTTT
NA,TRBV11-2,NA,TRBJ2-1,CASSLGSEQFF,TGTGCCAGCAGCTTAGGGAGTGAGCAGTTCTTC
once,TRBV19,TRBD1,TRBJ2-4,CASSPLQGFIQYF,TGTGCCAGTAGTCCGCTACAGGGGTTCATTCAGTACTTC
NA,TRBV5-1,NA,TRBJ2-1,CASSLGVGHSYNEQFF,TGCGCCAGCAGCTTGGGAGTTGGACACTCCTACAATGAGCAGTTCTTC
NA,TRBV24-1,NA,TRBJ2-2,CATSDSRGGTGELFF,TGTGCCACCAGTGATTCTCGGGGTGGCACCGGGGAGCTGTTTTTT
once,TRBV18,NA,TRBJ2-5,CASSPPGGPRETQYF,TGTGCCAGCTCACCCCCGGGGGGCCCCCGGGAGACCCAGTACTTC
once,TRBV7-2,NA,TRBJ2-4,CASSLDSTPNIQYF,TGTGCCAGCAGCTTAGACTCGACTCCCAACATTCAGTACTTC
once,TRBV27,TRBD2,TRBJ2-1,CASTPDGGDEQFF,TGTGCCAGCACCCCTGACGGGGGGGATGAGCAGTTCTTC
NA,TRBV11-2,NA,TRBJ1-2,CASSLGQGSPRGGYTF,TGTGCCAGCAGCTTGGGCCAGGGGTCCCCCCGGGGTGGCTACACCTTC
once,TRBV5-1,NA,TRBJ1-5,CASSLSGQPQHF,TGCGCCAGCAGCTTGTCGGGGCAGCCCCAGCATTTT
NA,TRBV27,NA,TRBJ2-7,CASSLGVASSSYEQYF,TGTGCCAGCAGTTTAGGGGTAGCGTCGAGCTCCTACGAGCAGTACTTC
few,TRBV29-1,NA,TRBJ2-1,CSVRGSNEQFF,TGCAGCGTACGAGGTAGCAATGAGCAGTTCTTC
NA,TRBV30,TRBD1,TRBJ1-2,CAWSALGTGNGYTF,TGTGCCTGGAGCGCACTAGGGACAGGGAATGGCTACACCTTC
NA,TRBV13,NA,TRBJ2-1,CASSLDFSEQFF,TGTGCCAGCAGCTTAGATTTTAGTGAGCAGTTCTTC
NA,TRBV6-6,TRBD1,TRBJ1-3,CASSSAGTGVRNTIYF,TGTGCCAGCAGTTCGGCGGGGACAGGGGTTAGGAACACCATATATTTT
NA,TRBV11-3,NA,TRBJ2-1,CASSPRTTSSYNEQFF,TGTGCCAGCAGCCCCAGGACTACCAGCTCCTACAATGAGCAGTTCTTC
few,TRBV11-3,NA,TRBJ1-5,CASSSGNQPQHF,TGTGCCAGCAGCTCTGGCAATCAGCCCCAGCATTTT
NA,TRBV5-1,NA,TRBJ2-3,CASSGAGDTQYF,TGCGCCAGCAGCGGGGCAGGGGATACGCAGTATTTT
NA,TRBV7-2,NA,TRBJ1-3,CASSPEVGPRGNTIYF,TGTGCCAGCAGCCCCGAAGTGGGCCCAAGGGGAAACACCATATATTTT
NA,TRBV7-2,TRBD2,TRBJ2-1,CASSLVGTSGRSLPHEQFF,TGTGCCAGCAGCTTAGTTGGGACTAGCGGGAGGTCCCTCCCCCATGAGCAGTTCTTC